This T cell receptor beta chain was observed in a study of blood T cell repertoires in COVID-19. CDR1 is SGHDT and CDR2 is YYEEEE in the germline V gene. V lost 0 bases to trimming and J lost 9 bases, with 10 bases between them. The CDR3 has 14 amino acids. As processed by the authors: The assay estimated nucleated cells by amplifying reference gene primers. Sequencing was performed with immunoSEQ multiplex PCR; in TCRdb, only in-frame clones are kept and a portion is missing. That table supplies the V and J calls and clone size; D and trimming were determined from the DNA. This sample yields 300,000 to 350,000 clones, of which 80% to 90% are seen a single time; around 2.2% belongs to the top ten.

The chain links TRBV5-6 to TRBJ1-6; possibly TRBD1 for D (5 bases). The TCR sequence derives from a man aged 30 to 45 who had recovered from COVID-19. Sequencing was performed on PBMCs or T cells enriched from blood (not recorded which). The CDR3 loop reads CASSLVWGGSPLHF. In DNA, the CDR3 is TGTGCCAGCAGCTTGGTGTGGGGGGGTTCACCCCTCCACTTT.